This record concerns one T cell receptor (beta chain) sequence. Its antigen is undetermined. This entry comes from a study of cytomegalovirus exposure and HLA in healthy donors. Vbeta (60) and Jbeta (13) primers were used in the PCR. The method was immunoSEQ multiplex PCR; TCRdb's version includes in-frame clones alone and lacks a portion of them. The table shows 150,000 or so clones, with about 79% occurring only once. Study-wide points: Researchers reported from a later analysis that most CMV-associated TCR beta chains appeared HLA-restricted.

Sequencing input: PBMCs. This receptor was taken from a middle-aged man in good health and CMV-seropositive.

For the CDR3, the DNA is TGTGCCAGCAGCCAGTCCGGACAGGGAGTGTATGAGCAGTTCTTC. Translating it yields CASSQSGQGVYEQFF. This rearrangement joins TRBV7-3 to TRBJ2-1, with 8 bases aligning to TRBD1. The CDR3 contains 15 residues. Germline values: CDR1 SGHTA, CDR2 FQGTGA. The trim removed 5 bases at V and 8 bases at J, leaving 11 bases unmatched.